A selection of T cell receptor beta chains follows, all from one sample in a study of T-cell reconstitution after alpha-beta-depleted transplantation in children. MiXCR, run by TCRdb on the PCR reads, gives a single entry per CDR3 protein. The table shows some 500,000 distinct CDR3 sequences, with 30% to 35% occurring only once. The sample here was PBMCs from the stem cell graft donor, taken from the stem cell graft. Receptor source: a human donor who donated a stem cell graft to a child with aplastic anemia. Each CDR3 is given with its conserved first and last residue. D genes are given only for firm matches. Only some rows state a clone size, as once, few, many or a class for expanded clones.

TRBD2,TRBV11-2,14,TRBJ2-5,few,TGTGCCAGCAGCTCTAGCGGGAGGGAAGAGACCCAGTACTTC,CASSSSGREETQYF
NA,TRBV12-3/TRBV12-4,13,TRBJ2-2,NA,TGTGCCAGCAGTTTCAGGGACACCGGGGAGCTGTTTTTT,CASSFRDTGELFF
NA,TRBV20-1,11,TRBJ1-1,few,TGCAGTGCGAAAGGGGGAACTGAAGCTTTCTTT,CSAKGGTEAFF
NA,TRBV9,12,TRBJ1-2,few,TGTGCCAGCAGCGCGGAGGGCTATGGCTACACCTTC,CASSAEGYGYTF
NA,TRBV20-1,14,TRBJ1-5,few,TGCAGTGCCTTCGTCGGGACTCGGAATCAGCCCCAGCATTTT,CSAFVGTRNQPQHF
NA,TRBV4-1,14,TRBJ2-1,NA,TGCGCCAGCAGCCAAGAATGGCCAGAAGGTGAGCAGTTCTTC,CASSQEWPEGEQFF
NA,TRBV6-2/TRBV6-3,17,TRBJ2-7,NA,TGTGCCAGCAGTTACAGGCTCCAGCCCAAGAACTCCTACGAGCAGTACTTC,CASSYRLQPKNSYEQYF
NA,TRBV12-3/TRBV12-4,13,TRBJ2-7,few,TGTGCCAGCAGTCCCCCAGGGGTTCACGAGCAGTACTTC,CASSPPGVHEQYF
NA,TRBV19,12,TRBJ1-2,few,TGTGCCACTCAGCTGGGGGTAGGCGGCTACACCTTC,CATQLGVGGYTF
NA,TRBV4-2,18,TRBJ1-1,NA,TGTGCCAGCAGCCAAGAAGGCAGGCCTCAGCCTGGGAACACTGAAGCTTTCTTT,CASSQEGRPQPGNTEAFF
NA,TRBV7-2,16,TRBJ2-5,NA,TGTGCCAGCAGGAGGGGGGATACAGGGAGTCGAGAGACCCAGTACTTC,CASRRGDTGSRETQYF
NA,TRBV20-1,14,TRBJ1-6,few,TGCAGTGCTAGACGCATAGTAAATAATTCACCCCTCCACTTT,CSARRIVNNSPLHF
NA,TRBV4-2,13,TRBJ1-5,NA,TGTGCCAGCAGCCAAGAGATTGATCAGCCCCAGCATTTT,CASSQEIDQPQHF
NA,TRBV27,16,TRBJ2-7,few,TGTGCCAGCAGTTTATCCGCGACAGTACAAGCCTACGAGCAGTACTTC,CASSLSATVQAYEQYF
NA,TRBV29-1,12,TRBJ2-1,NA,TGCAGCGTTGAGGACACCCGGCCGAAGCAGTTCTTC,CSVEDTRPKQFF
NA,TRBV4-3,16,TRBJ2-5,few,TGCGCCAGCAGCCAAGGGGTTGGGAGGAACCAAGAGACCCAGTACTTC,CASSQGVGRNQETQYF
TRBD1,TRBV27,15,TRBJ1-2,NA,TGTGCCAGCAGTTTTTCCGGGACAGGGAACTATGGCTACACCTTC,CASSFSGTGNYGYTF
NA,TRBV27,14,TRBJ1-6,NA,TGTGCCAGCAGCCCAGGGTTGGGGAATTCACCCCTCCACTTT,CASSPGLGNSPLHF
NA,TRBV29-1,17,TRBJ1-1,NA,TGCAGCGTTGAAGTCCTCCGGTTCTCTGGTGGGAACACTGAAGCTTTCTTT,CSVEVLRFSGGNTEAFF
NA,TRBV7-2,15,TRBJ2-6,NA,TGTGCCAGCAGCTTATCAGGGGCCGGGGCCAACGTCCTGACTTTC,CASSLSGAGANVLTF
TRBD1,TRBV7-2,15,TRBJ1-2,few,TGTGCCAGCAGCTCCTTCTCTCCTGCAGGGGGTAACTACACCTTC,CASSSFSPAGGNYTF
TRBD2,TRBV20-1,13,TRBJ2-1,few,TGCAGTGCTAGACGGGACTACTACAATGAGCAGTTCTTC,CSARRDYYNEQFF
TRBD1,TRBV6-2/TRBV6-3,14,TRBJ2-7,NA,TGTGCCAGCAGGGGGGACAGAAACATTCACGAGCAGTACTTC,CASRGDRNIHEQYF
TRBD1,TRBV27,15,TRBJ1-1,NA,TGTGCCAGCAGTTTATCGCTGGGACAGGTTGCTGAAGCTTTCTTT,CASSLSLGQVAEAFF
TRBD1,TRBV18,13,TRBJ2-4,NA,TGTGCCAGCTCGCCCCACAGGGGGGACATTCAGTACTTC,CASSPHRGDIQYF
NA,TRBV28,14,TRBJ1-3,NA,TGTGCCAGCAGTCCCGGGGGCAACGGAAACACCATATATTTT,CASSPGGNGNTIYF
NA,TRBV6-1,13,TRBJ1-2,NA,TGTGCCAGCAGTGAAAGTATGGGGGTCGGCTACACCTTC,CASSESMGVGYTF
NA,TRBV11-3,15,TRBJ2-2,NA,TGTGCCAGCAGCTTAAGGGGAGACCCGACCGGGGAGCTGTTTTTT,CASSLRGDPTGELFF
TRBD1,TRBV29-1,11,TRBJ2-5,NA,TGCAGCACCCGGACAGGAGAGACCCAGTACTTC,CSTRTGETQYF
TRBD2,TRBV7-3,15,TRBJ2-7,NA,TGTGCCAGCAGCTCCCAGCCGGGAGGGCTCGGCGAGCAGTACTTC,CASSSQPGGLGEQYF
NA,TRBV5-6,17,TRBJ2-7,NA,TGTGCCAGCAGCACAAGTACCGGGACCCCGAGCTCCTACGAGCAGTACTTC,CASSTSTGTPSSYEQYF
TRBD2,TRBV29-1,15,TRBJ2-1,NA,TGCAGCGTCCGTAGCGGGAGTGGCTCCTACAATGAGCAGTTCTTC,CSVRSGSGSYNEQFF
TRBD2,TRBV7-7,14,TRBJ2-5,few,TGTGCCAGCAGCCGGACTAGGGCACAAGAGACCCAGTACTTC,CASSRTRAQETQYF
TRBD1,TRBV12-3/TRBV12-4,12,TRBJ1-1,NA,TGTGCCAGCACCGGCGACAGGGATAAAGCTTTCTTT,CASTGDRDKAFF
NA,TRBV20-1,14,TRBJ2-5,NA,TGCAGTGCTACTACACTAGCACCGGGCAAGACCCAGTACTTC,CSATTLAPGKTQYF
TRBD1,TRBV29-1,14,TRBJ2-7,once,TGCAGCACGGCGTCCGGGACAGGGGGCTACGAGCAGTACTTC,CSTASGTGGYEQYF
NA,TRBV6-5,16,TRBJ2-1,NA,TGTGCCAGCAGCCAACTCGAGGAGGGAAGAAACAATGAGCAGTTCTTC,CASSQLEEGRNNEQFF
TRBD1,TRBV27,15,TRBJ2-1,NA,TGTGCCAGCAGTCTGGACAGGGTCCCCTACAATGAGCAGTTCTTC,CASSLDRVPYNEQFF
NA,TRBV7-2,11,TRBJ1-1,NA,TGTGCCAGCAGCTTACAGGGAGGAGCTTTCTTT,CASSLQGGAFF
NA,TRBV6-2/TRBV6-3,15,TRBJ2-3,NA,TGTGCCAGCAGTTACTCGACCTTAGACTTAGATACGCAGTATTTT,CASSYSTLDLDTQYF
NA,TRBV5-6,12,TRBJ2-5,many,TGTGCCAGCAGCTCGGAAGCCCAGACCCAGTACTTC,CASSSEAQTQYF
NA,TRBV19,11,TRBJ1-1,few,TGTGCCACCAGACAGGCCCCCGAAGCTTTCTTT,CATRQAPEAFF
TRBD1,TRBV5-5,18,TRBJ2-6,NA,TGTGCCAGCAGCTTGGGTCCAGGGGGCATGAGTGGGGCCAACGTCCTGACTTTC,CASSLGPGGMSGANVLTF
NA,TRBV28,16,TRBJ1-4,NA,TGTGCCTGCAGTTTTACAGGAAGGTCGACTAATGAAAAACTGTTTTTT,CACSFTGRSTNEKLFF
NA,TRBV20-1,14,TRBJ2-3,few,TGCAGTGCTAGTGGCGACGGGAGAACAGATACGCAGTATTTT,CSASGDGRTDTQYF
NA,TRBV24-1,15,TRBJ2-1,NA,TGTGCCACCAGTGGCCGGGTAGGAGGGTACAATGAGCAGTTCTTC,CATSGRVGGYNEQFF
TRBD1,TRBV3-1,13,TRBJ1-1,few,TGTGCCAGCAGCCAAGGACAGGGATTGAAAGCTTTCTTT,CASSQGQGLKAFF
NA,TRBV11-2,16,TRBJ2-2,NA,TGTGCCAGCAGACAGACACCGTACACGAACACCGGGGAGCTGTTTTTT,CASRQTPYTNTGELFF
NA,TRBV9,13,TRBJ1-2,NA,TGTGCCAGCAGCGTAGGAGGAATCTATGGCTACACCTTC,CASSVGGIYGYTF
TRBD1,TRBV9,15,TRBJ1-5,NA,TGTGCCAGCAGCGTAGATGGGACAGGGAATCAGCCCCAGCATTTT,CASSVDGTGNQPQHF
NA,TRBV18,16,TRBJ2-1,NA,TGTGCCAGCTCACCGGCCCTCCCGGCCTCCTACAATGAGCAGTTCTTC,CASSPALPASYNEQFF
TRBD1,TRBV10-1,16,TRBJ2-1,NA,TGCGCCAGCAGTAGCTCTGAGGGACAGGGGCTCGATGAGCAGTTCTTC,CASSSSEGQGLDEQFF
NA,TRBV5-4,14,TRBJ2-1,few,TGTGCCAGCAGCTTGGGGGCTCTGGGAGGTGAGCAGTTCTTC,CASSLGALGGEQFF
NA,TRBV10-3,13,TRBJ2-1,few,TGTGCCATCTCAGACCCTTCGGGGAATGAGCAGTTCTTC,CAISDPSGNEQFF